Presented here are 26 T cell receptor beta chains from one specimen sequenced in a study of blood T cell repertoires in COVID-19. The protocol was immunoSEQ multiplex PCR, while the TCRdb copy is restricted to in-frame clones and leaves out a portion. The data show approximately 50,000 clones, less than 95% seen once. The material sequenced was peripheral blood. These receptors were collected from a man aged 70-80 years with acute or convalescent COVID-19.

The J gene is TRBJ2-3, the V gene TRBV7-2, with 7 bases that match TRBD1. From germline, CDR1 is SGHTA and CDR2 FQGNSA. The CDR3 sequence is 16 residues long. Germline trimming cut 5 bases from V and 2 bases from J; bases unmatched to any gene: 10. In DNA, the CDR3 is TGTGCCAGCAGCATCCCCCGGGACAGATACACAGATACGCAGTATTTT. Translated: CASSIPRDRYTDTQYF.

This chain uses TRBV30 with TRBJ2-3; 9 nucleotides line up with TRBD2. The J segment lost 0 bases and the V segment lost 0 bases, leaving 4 bases of the junction unmatched. CDR3 length: 16 residues. Germline assignment: CDR1 GTSNPN and CDR2 SVGIG (reference sequence). The CDR3: CAWSVLAGVSTDTQYF. The CDR3 DNA reads as TGTGCCTGGAGTGTATTAGCGGGGGTCAGCACAGATACGCAGTATTTT.

This sequence joins TRBV6-2 or TRBV6-3 and TRBJ2-3; no reliable D call. V lost 4 bases, J lost 1 base, and 12 bases lay in between. The germline V gene has CDR1 MNHEY and CDR2 SVGEGT. The CDR3 has 15 amino acids. CDR3 loop: CASSFTSTRTDTQYF. In DNA form, the CDR3 reads TGTGCCAGCAGTTTCACTTCAACTCGCACAGATACGCAGTATTTT.

V and J are TRBV7-2 and TRBJ1-1; 11 bases are shared with TRBD1. Germline trimming cut 5 bases from V and 4 bases from J; bases unmatched to any gene: 6. The CDR3 runs 15 residues. The V gene's germline CDR1 is SGHTA and CDR2 FQGNSA. CDR3 in DNA: TGTGCCAGCAGCCAAGGGACAGGGGGAGTCACTGAAGCTTTCTTT. This translates into CASSQGTGGVTEAFF.

This chain joins TRBV14 and TRBJ2-3; possible D gene TRBD2, 5 bases. The germline V and J ends were trimmed by 6 bases and 2 bases, with 15 bases remaining between them. CDR1 is SGHDN, CDR2 FVKESK, per germline. This CDR3 contains 15 residues. The CDR3 here is CASSPSGFLTDTQYF. The CDR3 region has the DNA TGTGCCAGCAGTCCCTCGGGGTTCCTCACAGATACGCAGTATTTT.

The gene calls are TRBV19 and TRBJ1-1; the D gene is possibly TRBD1 (5 bases). This CDR3 spans 17 amino acids. Germline V gene lookup returns CDR1 LNHDA and CDR2 SQIVND (reference sequence). The V gene lost 3 bases and the J gene lost 6 bases, with 23 bases spanning the gap. The DNA for the CDR3 is TGTGCCAGTAGTATTATGCCCCGCTCCGACAGTCCTCCTGAAGCTTTCTTT. Its protein product is CASSIMPRSDSPPEAFF.

CDR3 sequence (DNA): TGTGCCAGCAGCTTCAGGGGGCGCGGAGAGACCCAGTACTTC. Amino acids: CASSFRGRGETQYF. The V and J genes are TRBV7-2 and TRBJ2-5; TRBD1 matches at 8 bases. This CDR3 comprises 14 residues. Germline CDR1 reads SGHTA; CDR2 reads FQGNSA. With V trimmed by 3 bases and J by 4 bases, 4 bases remained unmatched.

The chain uses TRBV19 and TRBJ1-3; TRBD1 matches at 7 bases. The CDR3 spans 15 residues. CDR1 and CDR2 from the germline V gene are LNHDA and SQIVND (reference sequence). The V gene end was trimmed by 4 bases and the J gene end by 2 bases; junction bases not matched to a gene: 5. In nucleotides, the CDR3 is TGTGCCAGTAGTACTGACAGGGCCGCTGGAAACACCATATATTTT. Translating it yields CASSTDRAAGNTIYF.

The V gene is TRBV7-6, the J gene TRBJ1-1; D call uncertain. The V gene's germline CDR1 is SGHVS and CDR2 FNYEAQ. Deletions cut 1 base from V and 7 bases from J, with 16 bases between. The CDR3 has 15 amino acids. As DNA, the CDR3 is TGTGCCAGCAGCTTAGGCCCAGGTGGGCAGAGTGAAGCTTTCTTT. Translation gives CASSLGPGGQSEAFF.

In its sample, this clone was seen a few times. This sequence joins TRBV25-1 and TRBJ2-3, with D possibly being TRBD2 (6 bases). Deletions cut 5 bases from V and 2 bases from J, with 17 bases between. Germline CDR1 MGHDK, CDR2 SYGVNS. The CDR3 sequence is 16 residues long. The CDR3 DNA is TGTGCCAGCAGTTTGGAGGTGGGGGGATACACAGATACGCAGTATTTT. It specifies CASSLEVGGYTDTQYF.

The J gene is TRBJ1-5, the V gene TRBV6-2 or TRBV6-3, with 8 bases lining up with TRBD1. The CDR3 loop spans 16 amino acids. In germline, CDR1 is MNHEY, CDR2 SVGEGT. Losses at the gene ends were 5 bases for V and 6 bases for J; bases not matched to a gene: 12. The CDR3 nucleotides are TGTGCCAGCAGTGGACCGGGACAGGTGAACGCTCAGCCCCAGCATTTT. Residues: CASSGPGQVNAQPQHF.

In this sample, this clone turned up once. The chain recombines TRBV24-1 with TRBJ2-3; TRBD1 is a possible D gene (5 bases). CDR3 size: 12 residues. Germline CDR1 and CDR2: KGHDR and SFDVKD. Deletions cut 1 base from V and 10 bases from J, with 8 bases between. The CDR3 spells CATSDFPGPQYF. Here the CDR3 DNA reads TGTGCCACCAGTGATTTCCCAGGGCCGCAGTATTTT.

This chain uses TRBV7-8 with TRBJ1-1; D possibly corresponds to TRBD1 (5 bases). Germline V CDR1 and CDR2: SGHVS, FQNEAQ. Trimming left V 5 bases short and J 0 bases short, with 10 bases between. This CDR3 has 14 residues. The CDR3 spells CASSPKQVNTEAFF. The CDR3, as DNA: TGTGCCAGCAGCCCCAAACAGGTGAACACTGAAGCTTTCTTT.

This chain connects TRBV30 to TRBJ1-6; 7 positions match TRBD1. The CDR3 is 15 amino acids. Per germline, CDR1 GTSNPN and CDR2 SVGIG (reference sequence). V trimming: 3 bases; J trimming: 6 bases; junction bases outside the gene matches: 8. CDR3 amino acids: CAWSRDRVFNSPLHF. The CDR3 DNA sequence: TGTGCCTGGAGCCGAGACAGGGTTTTTAATTCACCCCTCCACTTT.

The gene calls are TRBV7-2 and TRBJ1-1; the D gene is possibly TRBD1 (5 bases). Germline-derived CDR1 and CDR2 are SGHTA and FQGNSA. V dropped 2 bases and J dropped 2 bases, with 9 bases sitting between them. CDR3 size: 14 residues. The CDR3 region has the DNA TGTGCCAGCAGCTTACAGGGAAGAAACACTGAAGCTTTCTTT. It specifies CASSLQGRNTEAFF.

This chain uses TRBV5-4 with TRBJ1-2, with D possibly being TRBD1 (5 bases). Germline lookup yields CDR1 SGHNT and CDR2 YYREEE (reference sequence). The CDR3 is 15 residues long. V was cut by 1 base and J by 5 bases, with 15 bases left in between. Here the CDR3 DNA reads TGTGCCAGCAGCTTGTTAGGGGCGAACCTTTATGGCTACACCTTC. Encoded protein: CASSLLGANLYGYTF. The variable domain in full, with the rest retrieved from reference TRBV5-4 and TRBJ1-2, is ETGVTQSPTHLIKTRGQQVTLRCSSQSGHNTVSWYQQALGQGPQFIFQYYREEENGRGNFPPRFSGLQFPNYSSELNVNALELDDSALYLCASSLLGANLYGYTFGSGTRLTVV.

J is TRBJ1-4 and V is TRBV24-1, with 7 positions matching TRBD1. The CDR3 is 16 residues long. Trimming took 6 bases from V and 6 from J; bases not matched to a gene: 12. Germline V CDR1 and CDR2: KGHDR, SFDVKD. As DNA, the CDR3 is TGTGCCACCAGTCCATCAACCCGTACAGGGGATGAAAAACTGTTTTTT. Translated: CATSPSTRTGDEKLFF.

This rearrangement joins TRBV28 to TRBJ2-3, with D maybe TRBD1 (6 bases). This CDR3 contains 15 residues. V lost 5 bases and J lost 3, with 15 bases in between. Per the germline V gene, CDR1 is MDHEN and CDR2 is SYDVKM. CDR3 bases: TGTGCCAGCAGTCAAGGGGGATTTAGGACAGATACGCAGTATTTT. This translates into CASSQGGFRTDTQYF.

The chain is built from TRBV5-1 and TRBJ2-5; 9 bases align to TRBD2. Germline assignment: CDR1 SGHRS and CDR2 YFSETQ. J lost 5 bases, V lost 1 base, and 6 bases had no gene match. The CDR3 spans 15 residues. The CDR3 sequence is CASSLTAGGHETQYF. CDR3 sequence (DNA): TGCGCCAGCAGCTTGACCGCGGGGGGGCACGAGACCCAGTACTTC.

The rearrangement uses TRBV5-1 and TRBJ2-3; D is uncertain. The V end lost 5 bases, the J end lost 2 bases, and 9 bases lay between the germline ends. Germline CDR1 reads SGHRS; CDR2 reads YFSETQ. This CDR3 contains 13 residues. The CDR3 loop is CASRPGFTDTQYF. CDR3 sequence (DNA): TGCGCCAGCAGACCCGGGTTCACAGATACGCAGTATTTT.

In DNA, the CDR3 is TGTGCCAGCAGCTTAACGGGGCCCCGGATTAGCGGGGGGACAAACACAGATACGCAGTATTTT. Translation gives CASSLTGPRISGGTNTDTQYF. The J gene is TRBJ2-3, the V gene TRBV7-3; 10 nucleotides match TRBD2. This CDR3 has 21 amino acids. CDR1 and CDR2 (germline): SGHTA, FQGTGA. V dropped 0 bases and J dropped 2; count of bases not matched to a gene: 17. Full variable domain (rest looked up from reference TRBV7-3 and TRBJ2-3): GAGVSQTPSNKVTEKGKYVELRCDPISGHTALYWYRQSLGQGPEFLIYFQGTGAADDSGLPNDRFFAVRPEGSVSTLKIQRTERGDSAVYLCASSLTGPRISGGTNTDTQYFGPGTRLTVL.

The genes are TRBV9 and TRBJ1-1, with TRBD1 as a possible D gene (5 bases). The germline V and J ends were trimmed by 2 bases and 2 bases, with 13 bases remaining between them. This CDR3 spans 15 amino acids. Per the germline V gene, CDR1 is SGDLS and CDR2 is YYNGEE. For the CDR3, the DNA is TGTGCCAGCAGCGTGGGGGGATCCCCTAACACTGAAGCTTTCTTT. This codes for CASSVGGSPNTEAFF.

For the CDR3, the DNA is TGTGCCAGTAGTATAGGAACAGGGTACAATGAGCAGTTCTTC. Its protein is CASSIGTGYNEQFF. The gene calls are TRBV19 and TRBJ2-1; D might be TRBD1 (6 bases). The CDR3 length is 14 residues. Trimming removed 1 base from V and 4 bases from J, with 8 bases in between. Per the germline V gene, CDR1 is LNHDA and CDR2 is SQIVND (reference sequence).

The V and J genes are TRBV12-3 or TRBV12-4 and TRBJ1-2; D is unclear. The CDR3 is 13 residues long. V lost 2 bases and J lost 6, with 10 bases in between. The CDR3 nucleotides read TGTGCCAGCAGTTTACGTGGCGGGAATGGCTACACCTTC. Its translation: CASSLRGGNGYTF.

The J gene is TRBJ2-6, the V gene TRBV7-2, with 9 bases fitting TRBD1. Germline V gene data show CDR1 as SGHTA and CDR2 as FQGNSA. The V gene end was trimmed by 2 bases and the J gene end by 0 bases; junction bases not matched to a gene: 8. The CDR3 is 19 amino acids. CDR3 residues: CASSLLRTGASSGANVLTF. CDR3 nucleotide sequence: TGTGCCAGCAGCTTACTTAGGACAGGGGCAAGCTCTGGGGCCAACGTCCTGACTTTC.

The V and J genes are TRBV9 and TRBJ1-1; 10 bases map to TRBD1. The length of the CDR3 is 15 residues. CDR1 and CDR2 from the germline V gene are SGDLS and YYNGEE. Trimming at V came to 3 bases and at J to 1 base, leaving 3 bases not matched to a gene. The CDR3 loop is CASSGRDRGNTEAFF. The CDR3 region has the DNA TGTGCCAGCAGCGGTCGGGACAGGGGGAACACTGAAGCTTTCTTT.